The source of this T cell receptor (beta chain) is a study of T cell responses to AZD1222 COVID-19 vaccine. Whole-study context: Pooling was applied to second doses at about 4 or about 12 weeks.

Libraries were prepared by immunoSEQ multiplex PCR; TCRdb keeps only in-frame clonotypes and omits some of them. The table includes 75,000 to 100,000 clones, about 89% detected once. Study-wide results and limits: Among vaccine-associated CD4 TCRs, coverage spanned spike, with dominance at 160-218 and 743-854. Breadth and depth of Spike-specific TCRs rose after two AZD1222 doses. Recipients of AZD1222 seropositive at baseline numbered only five or six.

With respect to this clone: The antigen is not known.

The V gene's germline CDR1 is MNHEY and CDR2 SMNVEV (reference sequence). The CDR3 consists of 15 residues. With 5 bases removed from V and 1 base from J, the gap between germline ends came to 11 bases. Sequences were derived from peripheral blood, sampled on day 0 of AZD1222 vaccination. This TCR derives from an adult in good health. The chain joins TRBV27 to TRBJ1-4; a weak D match, TRBD1 (6 bases). For the CDR3, the DNA is TGTGCCAGCAGTCCCCTACAGGGAACTAATGAAAAACTGTTTTTT. It yields the protein CASSPLQGTNEKLFF.